The 5 T cell receptor beta chains listed next were all sequenced from one sample in a study of T cell changes during pregnancy in multiple sclerosis. The data were produced by immunoSEQ multiplex PCR, yet TCRdb's version contains in-frame clones alone and is incomplete. The sample has 25,000 to 30,000 clones; approximately 81% are singletons. Sequences were derived from CD8+ T cells from peripheral blood mononuclear cells, sampled after pregnancy. These receptors all come from a female donor with multiple sclerosis, enrolled in a pregnancy study.

In this sample, this clone turned up a few times. The V gene is TRBV11-2, the J gene TRBJ1-1; D is possibly TRBD1 (6 bases). Germline V CDR1 and CDR2: SGHAT, FQNNGV. CDR3 length equals 13 residues. Trimming took off 4 bases at V and 5 bases at J, with 11 bases between the two ends. CDR3 amino acids: CASSWAGVTEAFF. In nucleotides, the CDR3 is TGTGCCAGCAGCTGGGCAGGGGTGACTGAAGCTTTCTTT.

This CDR3 reads CASPPGPADWGRSTEAFF. In DNA, the CDR3 is TGTGCCAGCCCCCCCGGGCCAGCGGATTGGGGTCGTAGCACTGAAGCTTTCTTT. This chain connects TRBV28 to TRBJ1-1, with D unclear. Germline lookup yields CDR1 MDHEN and CDR2 SYDVKM. CDR3 length: 18 amino acids. V shed 8 bases and J shed 4 bases, with 29 bases lying between them.

The chain couples TRBV10-3 to TRBJ2-7, with D possibly being TRBD1 (6 bases). This CDR3 has 14 amino acids. Trimming shortened V by 2 bases and J by 1 base, and 9 bases separated the two germline ends. Per germline, CDR1 ENHRY and CDR2 SYGVKD. The CDR3 protein is CAISEDRRSYEQYF. The CDR3 nucleotides are TGTGCCATCAGTGAGGACAGGAGATCCTACGAGCAGTACTTC.

This chain links TRBV11-2 with TRBJ1-2; D call uncertain. Germline V gene lookup returns CDR1 SGHAT and CDR2 FQNNGV. The CDR3 loop spans 17 amino acids. V lost 0 bases, J lost 3 bases, and 17 bases lay in between. The CDR3 spells CASSLDISEIGDYGYTF. The CDR3 bases are TGTGCCAGCAGCTTAGATATCTCAGAAATCGGGGACTATGGCTACACCTTC.

Here the CDR3 reads CASSPGPTPSYEQYF. CDR3 in DNA: TGTGCCAGCTCACCAGGGCCGACACCGTCCTACGAGCAGTACTTC. V usage is TRBV18 and J usage is TRBJ2-7; D is ambiguous. The V end lost 2 bases, the J end lost 1 base, and 12 bases lay between the germline ends. The CDR3 consists of 15 residues. The germline gives CDR1 KGHSH, CDR2 LQKENI.